This is a list of T cell receptor beta chains from one sample in a study of CD8+ T cells in alopecia areata. Using immunoSEQ multiplex PCR, the repertoire was profiled, and TCRdb retains in-frame clones only, with some absent. The sample lists 150,000 to 250,000 clones; roughly 60% were seen once. Sequences were derived from CD4+ T cells sorted from blood, sampled at week 24, from a patient treated with tofacitinib. These receptors were obtained from a human donor with alopecia areata. CDR3s include the opening cysteine and the closing phenylalanine or tryptophan. Each record gives: D gene, clone size, J gene, V gene, CDR3 protein, CDR3 DNA. The D gene is left open where the match is weak. Size is stated for part of the rows, as once, few or many counts, or as a class when the clone is expanded.

d_gene: TRBD2
abundance: -
j_gene: TRBJ2-1
v_gene: TRBV5-1
CDR3aa: CASSLGSGAYNEQFF
CDR3nt: TGCGCCAGCAGCTTGGGTAGCGGGGCCTACAATGAGCAGTTCTTC

d_gene: TRBD2
abundance: few
j_gene: TRBJ2-5
v_gene: TRBV18
CDR3aa: CASSPGTIQETQYF
CDR3nt: TGTGCCAGCTCACCCGGGACTATACAAGAGACCCAGTACTTC

d_gene: TRBD1
abundance: -
j_gene: TRBJ2-5
v_gene: TRBV5-4
CDR3aa: CASRNRGYQETQYF
CDR3nt: TGTGCCAGCAGGAACAGGGGGTACCAAGAGACCCAGTACTTC

d_gene: -
abundance: -
j_gene: TRBJ2-1
v_gene: TRBV4-1
CDR3aa: CASSQDVQQFF
CDR3nt: TGCGCCAGCAGCCAAGATGTTCAGCAGTTCTTC

d_gene: TRBD1
abundance: -
j_gene: TRBJ2-3
v_gene: TRBV5-1
CDR3aa: CASRNRGTGTDTQYF
CDR3nt: TGCGCCAGCAGGAACAGGGGGACGGGCACAGATACGCAGTATTTT

d_gene: -
abundance: -
j_gene: TRBJ1-5
v_gene: TRBV2
CDR3aa: CASSDREGQPQHF
CDR3nt: TGTGCCAGCAGTGACAGGGAGGGACAGCCCCAGCATTTT

d_gene: -
abundance: -
j_gene: TRBJ2-5
v_gene: TRBV14
CDR3aa: CASSHRAGQETQYF
CDR3nt: TGTGCCAGCAGCCACAGGGCGGGGCAAGAGACCCAGTACTTC

d_gene: TRBD2
abundance: -
j_gene: TRBJ2-1
v_gene: TRBV2
CDR3aa: CASQLAGGGQSEQFF
CDR3nt: TGTGCCAGCCAGCTAGCGGGAGGGGGGCAATCGGAGCAGTTCTTC

d_gene: TRBD2
abundance: -
j_gene: TRBJ2-1
v_gene: TRBV30
CDR3aa: CAWSHQGGLASPEQFF
CDR3nt: TGTGCCTGGAGTCACCAGGGGGGACTAGCAAGTCCTGAGCAGTTCTTC

d_gene: -
abundance: few
j_gene: TRBJ2-7
v_gene: TRBV14
CDR3aa: CASSGLWSYEQYF
CDR3nt: TGTGCCAGCAGCGGACTTTGGTCCTACGAGCAGTACTTC

d_gene: TRBD1
abundance: few
j_gene: TRBJ2-3
v_gene: TRBV29-1
CDR3aa: CSADRVGGTDTQYF
CDR3nt: TGCAGCGCTGACAGGGTGGGAGGCACAGATACGCAGTATTTT

d_gene: TRBD2
abundance: -
j_gene: TRBJ2-7
v_gene: TRBV28
CDR3aa: CASSLGLDSSYEQYF
CDR3nt: TGTGCCAGCAGTTTAGGACTAGACAGCTCCTACGAGCAGTACTTC

d_gene: -
abundance: -
j_gene: TRBJ2-1
v_gene: TRBV7-9
CDR3aa: CASSYHYSDGDNEQFF
CDR3nt: TGTGCCAGCAGCTACCACTATAGTGATGGGGACAATGAGCAGTTCTTC

d_gene: TRBD2
abundance: few
j_gene: TRBJ2-1
v_gene: TRBV7-2
CDR3aa: CASSSQILAGGEQFF
CDR3nt: TGTGCCAGCAGCTCCCAGATATTAGCGGGGGGAGAGCAGTTCTTC

d_gene: TRBD1
abundance: -
j_gene: TRBJ1-6
v_gene: TRBV27
CDR3aa: CASSLATGVLSSPLHF
CDR3nt: TGTGCCAGCAGCCTCGCGACAGGGGTCTTGTCTTCACCCCTCCACTTT

d_gene: -
abundance: -
j_gene: TRBJ1-5
v_gene: TRBV7-2
CDR3aa: CASSSMVGNQPQHF
CDR3nt: TGTGCCAGCAGCTCAATGGTAGGAAATCAGCCCCAGCATTTT

d_gene: TRBD2
abundance: -
j_gene: TRBJ2-3
v_gene: TRBV2
CDR3aa: CASSEFGAGDTDTQYF
CDR3nt: TGTGCCAGCAGTGAATTCGGAGCGGGGGACACAGATACGCAGTATTTT

d_gene: -
abundance: -
j_gene: TRBJ2-1
v_gene: TRBV28
CDR3aa: CASSSISSYNEQFF
CDR3nt: TGTGCCAGCAGCAGTATTAGCTCCTACAATGAGCAGTTCTTC

d_gene: -
abundance: -
j_gene: TRBJ2-1
v_gene: TRBV7-9
CDR3aa: CASSSPGANNEQFF
CDR3nt: TGTGCCAGCTCCTCCCCCGGAGCTAACAATGAGCAGTTCTTC

d_gene: -
abundance: few
j_gene: TRBJ2-2
v_gene: TRBV6-5
CDR3aa: CASSRDPLDGELFF
CDR3nt: TGTGCCAGCAGTCGGGATCCGTTAGACGGGGAGCTGTTTTTT

d_gene: -
abundance: -
j_gene: TRBJ2-1
v_gene: TRBV2
CDR3aa: CASSEGRGHYNEQFF
CDR3nt: TGTGCCAGCAGTGAAGGGCGGGGGCACTACAATGAGCAGTTCTTC

d_gene: -
abundance: -
j_gene: TRBJ2-4
v_gene: TRBV28
CDR3aa: CASSLLRKPNIQYF
CDR3nt: TGTGCCAGCAGTTTATTAAGAAAACCTAACATTCAGTACTTC

d_gene: -
abundance: -
j_gene: TRBJ2-3
v_gene: TRBV7-9
CDR3aa: CASSLSSGSTDTQYF
CDR3nt: TGTGCCAGCAGCTTAAGCAGCGGGAGCACAGATACGCAGTATTTT

d_gene: -
abundance: many
j_gene: TRBJ2-7
v_gene: TRBV7-9
CDR3aa: CASSAQGSGSYEQYF
CDR3nt: TGTGCCAGCAGTGCTCAGGGGTCGGGCTCCTACGAGCAGTACTTC